Listed below are T cell receptor beta chains from one sample, sequenced in a study of vaccination and CD4 T cells after COVID-19. TCRdb independently ran MiXCR on the PCR reads; one entry per CDR3 protein. This table holds 20,000 to 25,000 distinct CDR3 sequences, 30% to 45% found once. Their specific antigens are unknown. The source material was CD4+ T cells from blood, cultured in vitro, sampled before SARS-CoV-2 vaccination. Receptor source: a human donor who had recovered from COVID-19. Both conserved end residues are part of each CDR3. D genes are given only for firm matches. Clone sizes are given selectively: once, few, many, or a class where the clone is expanded.

NA	TRBV27	NA	TRBJ2-1	TGTGCCAGCAGTCCCCGACTGGAAACAATGAAGCAGTTCTTC	CASSPRLETMKQFF
few	TRBV25-1	TRBD1	TRBJ2-7	TGTGCCAGCAGTGAATATGGCAGGGGGCTCTACGAGCAGTACTTC	CASSEYGRGLYEQYF
few	TRBV2	NA	TRBJ2-2	TGTGCCAGCAGGGGGGACACCGGGGAGCTGTTTTTT	CASRGDTGELFF
few	TRBV2	TRBD1	TRBJ2-5	TGTGCCAGCAGAGGACAGGGGGCTGGCGAGACCCAGTACTTC	CASRGQGAGETQYF
few	TRBV20-1	TRBD1	TRBJ1-2	TGCAGTGCTAGTCGGGACAGGGATTATGGCTACACCTTC	CSASRDRDYGYTF
NA	TRBV6-2/TRBV6-3	NA	TRBJ1-5	TGTGCCAGCAGTTACTCTTGGGGGTTCCAGCCCCAGCATTTT	CASSYSWGFQPQHF
NA	TRBV19	TRBD1	TRBJ2-7	TGTGCCAGTAGTTTCCGACAGGGTATCCACGAGCAGTACTTC	CASSFRQGIHEQYF
few	TRBV20-1	NA	TRBJ2-1	TGCAGTGCTAGAGATCTCTCGAGGAGCTCCTACAATGAGCAGTTCTTC	CSARDLSRSSYNEQFF
NA	TRBV6-1	TRBD1	TRBJ2-5	TGTGCCAGCAGTAATACAGGGGGTCGGGAGACCCAGTACTTC	CASSNTGGRETQYF
NA	TRBV7-2	NA	TRBJ1-1	TGTGCCAGCAGCACCCGAAGGGGCGGCCTTGAGGCTTTCTTT	CASSTRRGGLEAFF